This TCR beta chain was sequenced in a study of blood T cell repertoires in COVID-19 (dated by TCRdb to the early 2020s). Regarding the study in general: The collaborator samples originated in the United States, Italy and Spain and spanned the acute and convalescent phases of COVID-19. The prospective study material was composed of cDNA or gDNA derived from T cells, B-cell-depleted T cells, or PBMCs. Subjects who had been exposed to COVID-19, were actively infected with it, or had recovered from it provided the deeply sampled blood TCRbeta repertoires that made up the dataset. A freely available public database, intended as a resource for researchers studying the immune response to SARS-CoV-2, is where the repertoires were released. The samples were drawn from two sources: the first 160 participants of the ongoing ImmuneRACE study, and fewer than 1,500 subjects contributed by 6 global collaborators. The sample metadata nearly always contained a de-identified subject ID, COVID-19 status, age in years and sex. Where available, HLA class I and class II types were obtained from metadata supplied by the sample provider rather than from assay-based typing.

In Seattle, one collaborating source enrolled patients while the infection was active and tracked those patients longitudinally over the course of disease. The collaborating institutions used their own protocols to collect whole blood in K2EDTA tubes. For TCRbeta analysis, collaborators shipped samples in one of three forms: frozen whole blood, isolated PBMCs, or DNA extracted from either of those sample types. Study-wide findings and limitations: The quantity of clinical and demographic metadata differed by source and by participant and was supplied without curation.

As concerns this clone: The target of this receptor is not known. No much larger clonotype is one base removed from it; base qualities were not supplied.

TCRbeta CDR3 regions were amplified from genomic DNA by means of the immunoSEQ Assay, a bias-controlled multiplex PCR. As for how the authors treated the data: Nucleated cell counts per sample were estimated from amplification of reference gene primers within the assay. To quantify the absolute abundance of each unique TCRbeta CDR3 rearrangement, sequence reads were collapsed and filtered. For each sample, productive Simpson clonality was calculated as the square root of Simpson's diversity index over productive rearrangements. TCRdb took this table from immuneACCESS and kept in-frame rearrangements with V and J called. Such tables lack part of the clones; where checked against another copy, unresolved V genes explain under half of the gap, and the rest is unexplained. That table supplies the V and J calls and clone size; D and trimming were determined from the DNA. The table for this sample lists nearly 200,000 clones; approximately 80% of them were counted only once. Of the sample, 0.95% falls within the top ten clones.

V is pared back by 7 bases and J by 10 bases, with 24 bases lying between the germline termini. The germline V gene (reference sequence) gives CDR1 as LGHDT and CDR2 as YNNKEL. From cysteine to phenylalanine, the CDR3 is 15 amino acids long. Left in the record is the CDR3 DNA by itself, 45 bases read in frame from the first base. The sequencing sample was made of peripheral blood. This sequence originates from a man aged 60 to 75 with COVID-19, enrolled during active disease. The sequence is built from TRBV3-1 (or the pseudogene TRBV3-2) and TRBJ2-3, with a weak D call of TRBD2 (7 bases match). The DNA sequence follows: TGTGCCAGCACCACATTAGGGGGGGGCGCTGGGTCGCAGTATTTT. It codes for CASTTLGGGAGSQYF.